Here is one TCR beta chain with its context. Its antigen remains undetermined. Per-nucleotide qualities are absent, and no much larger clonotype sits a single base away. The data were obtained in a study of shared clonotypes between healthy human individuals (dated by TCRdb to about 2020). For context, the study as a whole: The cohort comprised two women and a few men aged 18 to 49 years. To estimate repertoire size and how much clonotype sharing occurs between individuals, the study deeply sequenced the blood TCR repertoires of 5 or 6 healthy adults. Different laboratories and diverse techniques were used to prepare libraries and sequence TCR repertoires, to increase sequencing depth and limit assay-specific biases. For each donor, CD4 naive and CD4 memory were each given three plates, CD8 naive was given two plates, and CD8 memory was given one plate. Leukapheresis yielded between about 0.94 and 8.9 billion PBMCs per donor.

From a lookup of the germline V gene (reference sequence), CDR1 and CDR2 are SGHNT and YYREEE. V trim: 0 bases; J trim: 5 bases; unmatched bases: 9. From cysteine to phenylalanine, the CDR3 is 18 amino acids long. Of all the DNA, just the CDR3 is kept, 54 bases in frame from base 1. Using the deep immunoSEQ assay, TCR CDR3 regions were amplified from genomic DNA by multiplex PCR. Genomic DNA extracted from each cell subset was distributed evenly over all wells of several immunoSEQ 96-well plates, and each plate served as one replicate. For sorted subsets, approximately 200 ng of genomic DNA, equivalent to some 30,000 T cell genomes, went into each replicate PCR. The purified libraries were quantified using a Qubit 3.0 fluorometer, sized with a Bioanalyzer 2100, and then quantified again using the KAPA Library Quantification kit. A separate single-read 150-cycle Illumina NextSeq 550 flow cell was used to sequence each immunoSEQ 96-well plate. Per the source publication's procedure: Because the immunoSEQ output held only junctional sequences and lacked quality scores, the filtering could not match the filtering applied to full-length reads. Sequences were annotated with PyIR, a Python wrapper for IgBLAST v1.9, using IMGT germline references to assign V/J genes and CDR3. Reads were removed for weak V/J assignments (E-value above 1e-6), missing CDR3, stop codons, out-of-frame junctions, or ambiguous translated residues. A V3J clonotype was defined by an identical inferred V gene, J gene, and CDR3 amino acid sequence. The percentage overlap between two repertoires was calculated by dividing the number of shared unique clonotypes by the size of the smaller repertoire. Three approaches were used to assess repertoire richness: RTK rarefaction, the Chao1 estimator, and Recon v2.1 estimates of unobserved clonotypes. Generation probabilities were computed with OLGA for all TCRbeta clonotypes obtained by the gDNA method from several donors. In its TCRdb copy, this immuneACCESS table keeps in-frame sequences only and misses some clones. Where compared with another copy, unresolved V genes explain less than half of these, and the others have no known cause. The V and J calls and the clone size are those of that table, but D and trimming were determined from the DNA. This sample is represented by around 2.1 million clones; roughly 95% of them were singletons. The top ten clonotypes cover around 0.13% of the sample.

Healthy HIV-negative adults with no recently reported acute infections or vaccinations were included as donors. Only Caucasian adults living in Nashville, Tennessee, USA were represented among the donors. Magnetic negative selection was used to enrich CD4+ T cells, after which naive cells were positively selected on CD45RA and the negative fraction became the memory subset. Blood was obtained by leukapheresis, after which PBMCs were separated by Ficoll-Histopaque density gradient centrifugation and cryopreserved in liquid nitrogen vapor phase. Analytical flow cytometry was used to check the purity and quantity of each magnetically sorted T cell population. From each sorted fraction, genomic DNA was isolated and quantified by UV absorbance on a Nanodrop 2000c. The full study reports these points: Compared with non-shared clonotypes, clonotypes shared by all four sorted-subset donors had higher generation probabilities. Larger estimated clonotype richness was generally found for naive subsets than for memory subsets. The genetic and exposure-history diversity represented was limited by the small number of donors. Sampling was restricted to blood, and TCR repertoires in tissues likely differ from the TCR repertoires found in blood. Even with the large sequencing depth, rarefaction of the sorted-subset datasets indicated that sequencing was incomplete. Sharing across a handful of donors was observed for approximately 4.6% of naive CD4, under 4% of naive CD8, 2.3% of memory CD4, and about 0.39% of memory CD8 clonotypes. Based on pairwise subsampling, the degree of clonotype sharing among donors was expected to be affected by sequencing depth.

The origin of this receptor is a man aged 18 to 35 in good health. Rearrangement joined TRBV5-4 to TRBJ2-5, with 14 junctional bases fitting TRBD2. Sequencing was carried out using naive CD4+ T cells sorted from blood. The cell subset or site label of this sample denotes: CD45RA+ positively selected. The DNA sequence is TGTGCCAGCAGCTTGGACAGGCGGGGACTAGCGGGGGTTGAGACCCAGTACTTC. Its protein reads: CASSLDRRGLAGVETQYF.